This T cell receptor (beta chain) emerged from a study of OX40 agonist ivuxolimab in advanced cancers. Overall study context: Dose-escalation patients were diagnosed with hepatocellular carcinoma, melanoma, renal cell cancer or head and neck cancer.

This clone appeared a single time. V lost 5 bases and J 0 bases, leaving 14 bases between the germline ends. The CDR3 consists of 17 residues. Germline V gives CDR1 KGHSH, CDR2 LQKENI. Method: immunoSEQ multiplex PCR; TCRdb's copy keeps in-frame clones and lacks some. The repertoire holds approximately 68,000 clones, more than 70% seen once, with 2.1% in the top ten. Sampling of blood occurred at baseline, cycle 4 day 1, and cycle 7 day 1. The clonotype originates from an adult with an advanced solid tumor such as melanoma, head and neck, liver or kidney cancer. Sequenced material: CD4+ or CD8+ T cells sorted from blood, taken in a trial of the OX40 agonist ivuxolimab. The J gene is TRBJ2-6, the V gene TRBV18; D ambiguous. The CDR3 here is CASSWADQFSGANVLTF. The CDR3 DNA reads TGTGCCAGCTCATGGGCCGATCAATTCTCTGGGGCCAACGTCCTGACTTTC.